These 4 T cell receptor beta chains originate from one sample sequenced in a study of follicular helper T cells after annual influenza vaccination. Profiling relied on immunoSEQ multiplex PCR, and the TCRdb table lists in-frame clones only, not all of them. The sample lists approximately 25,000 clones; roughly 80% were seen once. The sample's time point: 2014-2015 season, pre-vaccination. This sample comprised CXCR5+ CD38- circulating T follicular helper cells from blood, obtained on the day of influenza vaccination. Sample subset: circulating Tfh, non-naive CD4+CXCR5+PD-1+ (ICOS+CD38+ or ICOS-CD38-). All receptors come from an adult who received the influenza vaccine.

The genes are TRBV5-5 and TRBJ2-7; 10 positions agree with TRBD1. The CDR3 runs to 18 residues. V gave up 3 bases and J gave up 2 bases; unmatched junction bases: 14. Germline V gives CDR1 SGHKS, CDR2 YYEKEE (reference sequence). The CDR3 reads CASSSRTFGTGDPYEQYF. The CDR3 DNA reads TGTGCCAGCAGCTCTCGTACCTTCGGGACAGGGGACCCCTACGAGCAGTACTTC. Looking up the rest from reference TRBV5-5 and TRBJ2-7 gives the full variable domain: DAGVTQSPTHLIKTRGQQVTLRCSPISGHKSVSWYQQVLGQGPQFIFQYYEKEERGRGNFPDRFSARQFPNYSSELNVNALLLGDSALYLCASSSRTFGTGDPYEQYFGPGTRLTVT.

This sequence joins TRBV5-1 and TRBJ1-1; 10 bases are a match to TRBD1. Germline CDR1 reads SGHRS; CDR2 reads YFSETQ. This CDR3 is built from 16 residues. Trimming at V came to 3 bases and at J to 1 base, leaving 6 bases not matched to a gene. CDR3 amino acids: CASSSQTGGSNTEAFF. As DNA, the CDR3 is TGCGCCAGCAGCTCCCAGACAGGGGGCTCGAACACTGAAGCTTTCTTT. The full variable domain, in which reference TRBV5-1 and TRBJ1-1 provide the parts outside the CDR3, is KAGVTQTPRYLIKTRGQQVTLSCSPISGHRSVSWYQQTPGQGLQFLFEYFSETQRNKGNFPGRFSGRQFSNSRSEMNVSTLELGDSALYLCASSSQTGGSNTEAFFGQGTRLTVV.

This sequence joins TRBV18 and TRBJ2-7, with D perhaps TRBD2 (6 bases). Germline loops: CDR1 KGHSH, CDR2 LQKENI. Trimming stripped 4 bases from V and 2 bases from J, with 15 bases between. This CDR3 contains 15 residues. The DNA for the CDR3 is TGTGCCAGCTCACGGGACGTCGGGGGTACCTACGAGCAGTACTTC. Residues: CASSRDVGGTYEQYF.

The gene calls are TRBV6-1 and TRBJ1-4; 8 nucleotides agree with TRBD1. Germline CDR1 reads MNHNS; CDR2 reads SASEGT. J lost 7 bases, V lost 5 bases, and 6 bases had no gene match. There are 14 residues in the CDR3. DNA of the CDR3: TGTGCCAGCAGTCGCGACAGGGGTGGTGAAAAACTGTTTTTT. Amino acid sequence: CASSRDRGGEKLFF.